This record covers a single T cell receptor (beta chain). The whole isolated RNA underwent reverse transcription, so sequencing captured expressed TCRB transcripts. Measured with immunoSEQ multiplex PCR; TCRdb has only the in-frame clones, and not every one. The table lists approximately 160,000 clones, about 9.1% of them singletons. This sample was included in a study of beta chain features in type 1 diabetes. J lost 6 bases, V lost 4 bases, and 3 bases had no gene match. The germline gives CDR1 SGHRS, CDR2 YFSETQ. The CDR3 loop spans 15 amino acids. Sorting with CD45RO/CCR7/CD25/CD127/CD95/CD27 yielded naive, central memory, regulatory and stem-like memory CD4+ cells.

This receptor was taken from a young woman in good health. The gene calls are TRBV5-1 and TRBJ2-2; 13 nucleotides line up with TRBD2. Source material: central memory CD4+ T cells from blood. CDR3: CASSGGLAGAGELFF. The CDR3, as DNA: TGCGCCAGCAGCGGTGGACTAGCGGGAGCCGGGGAGCTGTTTTTT.